The next 9 T cell receptor beta chains were all read from a single sample in a study of molecular identifiers for immune sequencing clone quantification. Using its own MiXCR run on the PCR reads, TCRdb lists one record per CDR3 protein. The sample has nearly 650,000 distinct CDR3 sequences, roughly 23% seen once. The source material was naive CD8+ T cells from blood, with Jurkat cell RNA spiked in. Subset given: FACS-sorted CD8+CD4-CCR7+CD45RA+ naive T cells. These receptor sequences come from a human donor in good health. Some libraries in this study had Jurkat cell RNA spiked in.

On this clonotype: This may arise from a read error, as a much more abundant clone is one base away. V and J are TRBV29-1 and TRBJ2-3; no definite D call. V shed 0 bases and J shed 0 bases, with 7 bases lying between them. This CDR3 is 14 amino acids long. Germline V CDR1 and CDR2: SQVTM, ANQGSEA. CDR3 DNA: TGCAGCGTTGAAGAGCGGTGGAGCACAGATACGCAGTATTTT. Encoded protein: CSVEERWSTDTQYF.

In this sample, this clonotype turned up many times. V and J are TRBV7-9 and TRBJ1-1; D might be TRBD1 (5 bases). This CDR3 region has 14 residues. The germline V gene has CDR1 SEHNR and CDR2 FQNEAQ (reference sequence). Trimming took 2 bases from V and 4 from J, leaving 11 bases between them. The CDR3 protein is CASSLTDGGTEAFF. The CDR3 bases are TGTGCCAGCAGCTTAACAGACGGGGGCACTGAAGCTTTCTTT.

In this sample, this clonotype turned up a few times. The chain has TRBV2 and TRBJ2-2; 8 positions agree with TRBD1. J gave up 2 bases and V 1 base, and 3 bases lay outside the gene matches. CDR1 is SNHLY, CDR2 FYNNEI, per germline. The CDR3 sequence is 16 residues long. The CDR3: CASSEVGTGNTGELFF. In nucleotides, the CDR3 is TGTGCCAGCAGTGAAGTTGGGACAGGAAACACCGGGGAGCTGTTTTTT.

This clonotype was picked up many times. The chain has TRBV5-1 and TRBJ2-3; 10 bases are a match to TRBD2. This CDR3 comprises 17 residues. The junction had 13 bases not matched to a gene; V was cut back by 4 bases and J by 5 bases. From germline, CDR1 is SGHRS and CDR2 YFSETQ. Here the CDR3 DNA reads TGCGCCAGCAGCGTGGTCGGACTAGCGGAGCGGATAGATACGCAGTATTTT. The encoded protein is CASSVVGLAERIDTQYF. Using reference TRBV5-1 and TRBJ2-3 for the parts outside the CDR3, the full variable domain is KAGVTQTPRYLIKTRGQQVTLSCSPISGHRSVSWYQQTPGQGLQFLFEYFSETQRNKGNFPGRFSGRQFSNSRSEMNVSTLELGDSALYLCASSVVGLAERIDTQYFGPGTRLTVL.

This clonotype was found a few times. This rearrangement joins TRBV27 to TRBJ2-7, with 11 bases identical to TRBD2. Germline CDR1 reads MNHEY; CDR2 reads SMNVEV (reference sequence). The V segment lost 4 bases and the J segment 7 bases; nucleotides outside the gene matches: 6. This CDR3 is 14 amino acids long. CDR3 protein: CASSYETSGEEQYF. CDR3 bases: TGTGCCAGCAGTTACGAGACTAGCGGGGAGGAGCAGTACTTC.

The chain combines TRBV5-4 with TRBJ1-2; 7 bases match TRBD1. V gave up 5 bases and J gave up 2 bases; unmatched junction bases: 6. CDR1 and CDR2 from the germline V gene are SGHNT and YYREEE (reference sequence). This CDR3 is 14 amino acids long. CDR3 in amino acids: CASSRKQGNYGYTF. The CDR3 nucleotides are TGTGCCAGCAGTAGAAAACAGGGGAACTATGGCTACACCTTC.

CDR3 sequence reads: CASSLGRGGHPSGGTDTQYF. DNA of the CDR3: TGTGCCAGCAGTTTAGGCCGCGGGGGGCACCCCTCGGGGGGCACAGATACGCAGTATTTT. The chain combines TRBV12-3 or TRBV12-4 with TRBJ2-3; 8 nucleotides match TRBD2. V trimming: 1 base; J trimming: 1 base; junction bases outside the gene matches: 16. This CDR3 has 20 amino acids.

This clonotype was counted between two and nine times. The J gene is TRBJ2-7, the V gene TRBV7-9, with 7 bases that match TRBD1. V was pared by 5 bases and J by 2 bases, with 6 bases of the junction left unmatched. This CDR3 has 14 amino acids. Germline values: CDR1 SEHNR, CDR2 FQNEAQ (reference sequence). The CDR3 loop reads CASSHRDSPYEQYF. The CDR3 coding sequence is TGTGCCAGCAGCCACCGGGACAGTCCCTACGAGCAGTACTTC.

This clonotype was picked up many times. V and J are TRBV7-2 and TRBJ2-1, with 9 bases that match TRBD2. The ends lost 3 bases at V and 0 bases at J; junction bases unmatched: 0. CDR1 is SGHTA and CDR2 is FQGNSA in the germline V gene. The CDR3 loop spans 15 amino acids. This chain's CDR3 is CASSFSGSSYNEQFF. The CDR3 region has the DNA TGTGCCAGCAGCTTTAGCGGGAGCTCCTACAATGAGCAGTTCTTC.